The 12 T cell receptor beta chains in this list originate from one sample, sequenced in a study of radiation and T cells in renal cell carcinoma. Time point of the sample: blood 4 weeks post-SBRT, at nephrectomy. Described treatment: 15 Gy SBRT to primary tumor, nephrectomy 4 weeks later. TCRdb keeps only in-frame clones here, not all; method: immunoSEQ multiplex PCR. The sample comprises about 150,000 clones, 86% of which are singletons, and roughly 17% rests with the top ten. The specimen was blood, collected from a patient whose treatment included radiotherapy and nephrectomy. Receptors originate from a woman between 45 and 65 years old with renal cell carcinoma.

The table lists this clone with a few counts. The rearrangement uses TRBV7-9 and TRBJ2-3; a weak D match, TRBD2 (7 bases). V was cut by 5 bases and J by 3 bases, with 15 bases left in between. Germline-derived CDR1 and CDR2 are SEHNR and FQNEAQ (reference sequence). The CDR3 consists of 15 residues. The CDR3 loop reads CASSTQGRATDTQYF. CDR3 in DNA: TGTGCCAGCAGCACCCAGGGGAGGGCAACAGATACGCAGTATTTT.

The J gene is TRBJ1-1, the V gene TRBV7-6; the match to TRBD1 covers 8 bases. This CDR3 contains 14 residues. Trimming removed 1 base from V and 6 bases from J; junction bases left unmatched: 4. Germline CDR1 SGHVS, CDR2 FNYEAQ. Here the CDR3 reads CASSLDRGSSEAFF. CDR3 DNA sequence: TGTGCCAGCAGCTTAGACAGGGGGAGTTCTGAAGCTTTCTTT.

In its sample, this clone was seen a few times. This chain links TRBV28 with TRBJ1-1, with D unclear. Germline V gene lookup returns CDR1 MDHEN and CDR2 SYDVKM. The CDR3 contains 13 residues. V lost 4 bases and J 0 bases, leaving 6 bases between the germline ends. The CDR3 DNA is TGTGCCAGCAGTTATAGGATGAACACTGAAGCTTTCTTT. As protein: CASSYRMNTEAFF.

The rearrangement uses TRBV30 and TRBJ2-5; D gene unclear. This CDR3 region has 12 residues. CDR1 GTSNPN and CDR2 SVGIG come from the germline V gene (reference sequence). With 1 base removed from V and 8 bases from J, the gap between germline ends came to 11 bases. In DNA form, the CDR3 reads TGTGCCTGGAGTGAAGGGTTGGATACCCAGTACTTC. It specifies CAWSEGLDTQYF.

This sequence joins TRBV5-4 and TRBJ2-3; 13 nucleotides match TRBD2. Germline CDR1 and CDR2: SGHNT and YYREEE (reference sequence). The V gene end was trimmed by 4 bases and the J gene end by 1 base; junction bases not matched to a gene: 3. The CDR3 is 16 residues long. CDR3 nucleotides: TGTGCCAGCAGCACTGGGACTAGCGGGGGCACAGATACGCAGTATTTT. Its protein product is CASSTGTSGGTDTQYF.

The chain has TRBV29-1 and TRBJ2-1; 8 bases align to TRBD2. The CDR3 covers 14 residues. Looked up from germline, CDR1 is SQVTM and CDR2 is ANQGSEA. V gave up 6 bases and J gave up 8 bases; unmatched junction bases: 12. The CDR3 spells CSVRAGAVGDEQFF. DNA of the CDR3: TGCAGCGTCCGAGCGGGGGCCGTCGGGGATGAGCAGTTCTTC.

This chain joins TRBV11-2 and TRBJ1-1; the D gene is possibly TRBD1 (5 bases). Per germline, CDR1 SGHAT and CDR2 FQNNGV. The CDR3 spans 12 residues. Trimming pared 1 base from V and 13 bases from J, leaving 13 bases between. The chain's CDR3 is CASSLARGTVFF. The CDR3, as DNA: TGTGCCAGCAGCTTAGCTCGGGGGACGGTTTTCTTT.

The chain joins TRBV4-2 to TRBJ2-3; TRBD2 matches 16 bases. The CDR3 covers 16 residues. Losses at the gene ends were 3 bases for V and 7 bases for J; bases not matched to a gene: 4. The germline V gene encodes CDR1 LGHNA and CDR2 YNFKEQ. Written as DNA, the CDR3 is TGTGCCAGCAGCCAGGGGACTAGCGGGGGGGACTATACGCAGTATTTT. Translated: CASSQGTSGGDYTQYF.

The chain couples TRBV6-1 to TRBJ1-4; D is unclear. V lost 3 bases and J lost 8, with 16 bases in between. Germline lookup yields CDR1 MNHNS and CDR2 SASEGT. The CDR3 length is 15 residues. This CDR3 is CASSESSAGGEKLFF. CDR3 in DNA: TGTGCCAGCAGTGAGTCCTCAGCCGGAGGGGAAAAACTGTTTTTT.

The rearrangement links TRBV28 to TRBJ2-7, with TRBD2 matching over 8 bases. Germline CDR1 is MDHEN and CDR2 is SYDVKM. This CDR3 comprises 16 residues. Trimming cost V 1 base and J 2 bases; bases outside gene matches: 7. The CDR3 is CASSLSRGGIAYEQYF. The CDR3 nucleotides are TGTGCCAGCAGTTTATCCCGGGGGGGAATTGCCTACGAGCAGTACTTC.

The chain links TRBV6-4 to TRBJ1-1, with D possibly TRBD1 on 5 matching bases. The CDR3 runs to 13 residues. CDR1 is MRHNA and CDR2 is SNTAGT in the germline V gene. V was shortened by 5 bases and J by 1 base, with 8 bases between the two germline ends. CDR3 nucleotide sequence: TGTGCCAGCAGTTCCGACAGGAACACTGAAGCTTTCTTT. This translates into CASSSDRNTEAFF.

The CDR3 region is CATSRGQLTYNEQFF. The CDR3 region has the DNA TGTGCCACCAGCAGAGGACAGCTAACCTACAATGAGCAGTTCTTC. V is TRBV15 and J is TRBJ2-1; D is perhaps TRBD1 (5 bases). The CDR3 extends over 15 amino acids. Deletions cut 1 base from V and 2 bases from J, with 9 bases between. The V gene's germline CDR1 is LNHNV and CDR2 YYDKDF (reference sequence).